Following are 24 T cell receptor beta chains from one sample sequenced in a study of regulatory T cells in long-lasting Graves disease. The time point: newly diagnosed GD, antithyroid drugs for less than 3 months. From PBMCs, RNA was extracted and then used to make the TCR library. Combining iRepertoire HTBI primers with Arm-PCR of CDR3 regions, the authors built TCR beta libraries. TCRdb fed the multiplex PCR reads into MiXCR, producing one record per CDR3 protein. Here the sample spans 300,000 to 400,000 distinct CDR3 sequences, under 20% being singletons. Sequenced here: peripheral blood mononuclear cells (PBMCs), sampled at new diagnosis, from a patient treated with antithyroid drugs. The receptors originated from a female donor with Graves disease.

The rearrangement uses TRBV24-1 and TRBJ2-1; no clear D gene. V lost 0 bases to trimming and J lost 9 bases, with 5 bases between them. The CDR3 length is 12 residues. CDR1 is KGHDR, CDR2 SFDVKD, per germline. The CDR3 DNA follows: TGTGCCACCAGTGATTTGAAGGGTGAGCAGTTCTTC. Translation gives CATSDLKGEQFF.

This clonotype was counted at least ten times. The CDR3 loop is CSVRGTGGSYEQYF. The CDR3 DNA is TGCAGTGTCAGGGGGACAGGGGGCTCCTACGAGCAGTACTTC. The V and J genes are TRBV20-1 and TRBJ2-7; 11 bases are shared with TRBD1. J gave up 0 bases and V 7 bases, and 5 bases lay outside the gene matches. From germline, CDR1 is DFQATT and CDR2 SNEGSKA (reference sequence). CDR3 length: 14 residues.

This clonotype has a count of ten or more. The chain has TRBV19 and TRBJ2-3; 10 bases fit TRBD1. CDR3 length: 14 amino acids. Germline lookup yields CDR1 LNHDA and CDR2 SQIVND (reference sequence). The ends lost 6 bases at V and 5 bases at J; junction bases unmatched: 5. For the CDR3, the DNA is TGTGCCAGTAGATGGGGACAGGGGAGAGATACGCAGTATTTT. Its translation is CASRWGQGRDTQYF. Filled out from reference TRBV19 and TRBJ2-3, the complete variable domain reads DGGITQSPKYLFRKEGQNVTLSCEQNLNHDAMYWYRQDPGQGLRLIYYSQIVNDFQKGDIAEGYSVSREKKESFPLTVTSAQKNPTAFYLCASRWGQGRDTQYFGPGTRLTVL.

Only a few counts were recorded for this clonotype. The chain carries TRBV7-9 and TRBJ1-2; TRBD1 is a possible D gene (5 bases). Germline lookup yields CDR1 SEHNR and CDR2 FQNEAQ (reference sequence). The CDR3 runs to 15 residues. Trimming removed 5 bases from V and 5 bases from J, with 18 bases in between. The CDR3: CASSHPGRRFYGYTF. The CDR3 nucleotides read TGTGCCAGCAGCCACCCGGGACGGAGGTTTTATGGCTACACCTTC.

The table lists this clonotype with many counts. Here the CDR3 reads CSARGLADLTDTQYF. The CDR3 DNA reads TGCAGTGCCCGGGGACTAGCGGACCTCACAGATACGCAGTATTTT. V gene TRBV20-1 combines with J gene TRBJ2-3, with 11 bases that match TRBD2. The V gene end was trimmed by 6 bases and the J gene end by 2 bases; junction bases not matched to a gene: 7. The CDR3 contains 15 residues. CDR1 is DFQATT, CDR2 SNEGSKA, per germline (reference sequence).

This chain's CDR3 is CAILNFPLHF. CDR3 bases: TGTGCCATCCTAAATTTCCCCCTCCACTTT. The genes are TRBV10-3 and TRBJ1-6; D is ambiguous. With 8 bases removed from V and 13 bases from J, the gap between germline ends came to 9 bases. The CDR3 is made up of 10 amino acids. CDR1 is ENHRY and CDR2 is SYGVKD in the germline V gene.

This clonotype was found many times. The chain uses TRBV6-5 and TRBJ2-7; D call uncertain. Per germline, CDR1 MNHEY and CDR2 SVGAGI. The CDR3 runs to 14 residues. Trimming pared 0 bases from V and 3 bases from J, leaving 9 bases between. The CDR3 DNA sequence: TGTGCCAGCAGTTACTCGGGTACCGACTACGAGCAGTACTTC. Translation: CASSYSGTDYEQYF.

As concerns this clonotype: This is likely an artifact of a read error, given a far larger clone one base away. The gene calls are TRBV27 and TRBJ2-4, with a possible D match to TRBD1 (6 bases). The end of the DNA is better explained by TRBJ2-5, so the J call may be wrong. The CDR3 has 15 residues. The germline gives CDR1 MNHEY, CDR2 SMNVEV (reference sequence). This chain's CDR3 is CASSFLGTRKETQYF. The CDR3 coding sequence is TGTGCCAGCAGTTTTTTGGGGACAAGGAAAGAGACCCAGTACTTC.

The rearrangement joins TRBV11-3 to TRBJ2-5; D unclear. CDR3 length equals 13 residues. The V end lost 1 base, the J end lost 7 bases, and 10 bases lay between the germline ends. Germline V gene lookup returns CDR1 SGHNT and CDR2 YENEEA. The CDR3: CASSLAGKGTQYF. The DNA for the CDR3 is TGTGCCAGCAGCTTAGCAGGAAAGGGGACCCAGTACTTC.

Concerning this clonotype: Germline is not matched at one junction end, which may reflect a read error. This chain uses TRBV29-1 with TRBJ2-3, with D possibly TRBD2 on 5 matching bases. The CDR3 covers 14 residues. Germline assignment: CDR1 SQVTM and CDR2 ANQGSEA. The CDR3 region is CSGTDGLLGDTRYF. The CDR3 region has the DNA TGCAGCGGCACCGACGGACTCCTCGGGGATACGCGGTATTTT.

The sample holds a few counts of this clonotype. CDR3 sequence: CASRGINTDTQYF. CDR3 nucleotides: TGTGCCAGCAGGGGGATAAATACAGATACGCAGTATTTT. The chain recombines TRBV6-4 with TRBJ2-3; D not resolved. Trimming took 6 bases from V and 3 from J, leaving 10 bases between them. The CDR3 has 13 amino acids. The germline gives CDR1 MRHNA, CDR2 SNTAGT.

Details on this clonotype: A much larger clone lies one base from this, so it may be a read error. V usage is TRBV12-3 or TRBV12-4 and J usage is TRBJ2-5, with TRBD1 matching over 7 bases. The CDR3 has 17 residues. Trimming took 3 bases from V and 0 from J; bases not matched to a gene: 10. This chain's CDR3 is CASSLASWGQHQETQYF. In nucleotides, the CDR3 is TGTGCCAGCAGTTTGGCAAGCTGGGGACAGCACCAAGAGACCCAGTACTTC.

This clonotype occurred a few times. The V call is TRBV12-3 or TRBV12-4, the J call TRBJ2-7; the D gene is possibly TRBD2 (6 bases). The CDR3 contains 15 residues. The V and J ends lost 6 bases and 3 bases respectively, with 18 bases between them. The CDR3 spells CASSEPGLQIYEQYF. CDR3 nucleotide sequence: TGTGCCAGCAGCGAGCCGGGACTCCAGATCTACGAGCAGTACTTC.

This clonotype came up many times. V gene TRBV2 combines with J gene TRBJ2-1; 7 bases line up with TRBD1. CDR1 and CDR2 from the germline V gene are SNHLY and FYNNEI. Trimming removed 10 bases from V and 10 bases from J; junction bases left unmatched: 16. CDR3 length: 14 residues. As DNA, the CDR3 is TGTGCCACCAAAAAACAGACAGGGTTTTGGGAGCAGTTCTTC. Its translation: CATKKQTGFWEQFF.

In this sample, this clonotype turned up many times. This chain uses TRBV30 with TRBJ2-1; D gene unclear. V gave up 0 bases and J gave up 7 bases, with 4 bases separating them. Germline V CDR1 and CDR2: GTSNPN, SVGIG (reference sequence). The length of the CDR3 is 11 residues. The CDR3 DNA reads TGTGCCTGGAGTGTTAATAATGAGCAGTTCTTC. Amino acid sequence: CAWSVNNEQFF.

This clonotype has a count of ten or more. The chain carries TRBV6-2 or TRBV6-3 and TRBJ2-7; TRBD1 might be the D (5 bases). V was shortened by 6 bases and J by 2 bases, with 17 bases between the two germline ends. This CDR3 has 15 amino acids. Germline assignment: CDR1 MNHEY and CDR2 SVGEGT. The chain's CDR3 is CASRYLQVSTYEQYF. CDR3 nucleotides: TGTGCCAGCAGATATTTACAGGTGTCCACCTACGAGCAGTACTTC.

A note on this clonotype: Since a far larger clone is one base different, this is likely a read error. The CDR3 coding sequence is TGTGCCAGCAGCTCAACGGGACTCCTGAGGGAAAATGAGCAGTACTTC. It codes for CASSSTGLLRENEQYF. V gene TRBV7-2 combines with J gene TRBJ2-7; TRBD2 is a possible D gene (6 bases). Germline V gene sequence: CDR1 SGHTA, CDR2 FQGNSA. This CDR3 region has 16 residues. V was pared by 4 bases and J by 7 bases, with 23 bases between.

This clonotype was recorded many times. The CDR3 sequence: CASSRTVTNTEAFF. The CDR3 region has the DNA TGTGCCAGCAGTAGGACAGTTACGAACACTGAAGCTTTCTTT. This rearrangement joins TRBV5-4 to TRBJ1-1; weak D call: TRBD1 (6 bases). Per the germline V gene, CDR1 is SGHNT and CDR2 is YYREEE (reference sequence). The CDR3 runs 14 residues. Trimming shortened V by 5 bases and J by 1 base, and 12 bases separated the two germline ends. The complete variable domain, with remaining parts taken from reference TRBV5-4 and TRBJ1-1, reads ETGVTQSPTHLIKTRGQQVTLRCSSQSGHNTVSWYQQALGQGPQFIFQYYREEENGRGNFPPRFSGLQFPNYSSELNVNALELDDSALYLCASSRTVTNTEAFFGQGTRLTVV.

This clonotype was counted ten times or more. V is TRBV27 and J is TRBJ2-1; D is uncertain. Trimming took 6 bases from V and 0 from J, leaving 15 bases between them. The CDR3 totals 16 residues. Germline lookup yields CDR1 MNHEY and CDR2 SMNVEV (reference sequence). Here the CDR3 reads CASSLPPGSSYNEQFF. The CDR3 coding sequence is TGTGCCAGCAGCCTCCCCCCTGGAAGCTCCTACAATGAGCAGTTCTTC.

This clonotype was counted at least ten times. The chain employs TRBV6-1 and TRBJ1-2; D is undetermined. The CDR3 consists of 16 residues. Germline lookup yields CDR1 MNHNS and CDR2 SASEGT. Trimming cost V 8 bases and J 5 bases, with 24 bases left between them. The CDR3: CASSQGGKRQPYGYTF. CDR3 in DNA: TGTGCCAGCTCTCAAGGTGGAAAAAGGCAGCCTTATGGCTACACCTTC.

This clonotype showed up just a few times. The V and J genes are TRBV12-3 or TRBV12-4 and TRBJ2-5; weak D call: TRBD1 (6 bases). Trimming cost V 6 bases and J 1 base, with 12 bases left between them. The CDR3 spans 14 residues. The CDR3 bases are TGTGCCAGCAGGTCGACAGGCGTCCAAGAGACCCAGTACTTC. It translates to CASRSTGVQETQYF.

This clonotype was recorded at least ten times. The chain couples TRBV20-1 to TRBJ1-1; D gene unclear. Germline CDR1 and CDR2: DFQATT and SNEGSKA (reference sequence). This CDR3 has 13 amino acids. Trimming cost V 6 bases and J 1 base, with 12 bases left between them. The DNA for the CDR3 is TGCAGTGCGGATACCGACGGGAACACTGAAGCTTTCTTT. As protein: CSADTDGNTEAFF.

This clonotype was counted many times. This sequence joins TRBV2 and TRBJ2-3; 8 bases match TRBD1. The CDR3 contains 15 residues. V dropped 1 base and J dropped 4; count of bases not matched to a gene: 4. Germline loops: CDR1 SNHLY, CDR2 FYNNEI. CDR3 nucleotide sequence: TGTGCCAGCAGTGAAGTGGACAGGGCGGCAGATACGCAGTATTTT. Encoded protein: CASSEVDRAADTQYF.

This clonotype was seen at least ten times. J is TRBJ1-4 and V is TRBV19, with 9 positions matching TRBD1. Per the germline V gene, CDR1 is LNHDA and CDR2 is SQIVND (reference sequence). The CDR3 has 14 residues. The ends lost 6 bases at V and 1 base at J; junction bases unmatched: 0. The CDR3 is CASRDRGTNEKLFF. Written as DNA, the CDR3 is TGTGCCAGTAGGGACAGGGGAACTAATGAAAAACTGTTTTTT.